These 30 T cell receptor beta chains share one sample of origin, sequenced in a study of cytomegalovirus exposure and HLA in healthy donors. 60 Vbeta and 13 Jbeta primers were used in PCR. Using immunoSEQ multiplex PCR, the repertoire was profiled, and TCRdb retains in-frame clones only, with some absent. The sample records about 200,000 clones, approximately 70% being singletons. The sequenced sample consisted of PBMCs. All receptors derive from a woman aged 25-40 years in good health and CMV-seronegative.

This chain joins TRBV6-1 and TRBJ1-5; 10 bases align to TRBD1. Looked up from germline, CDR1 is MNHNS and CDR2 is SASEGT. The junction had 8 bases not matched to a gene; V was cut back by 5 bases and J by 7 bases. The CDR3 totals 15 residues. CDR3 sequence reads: CASSLTGGVRQPQHF. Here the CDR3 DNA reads TGTGCCAGCAGTTTGACAGGGGGCGTACGGCAGCCCCAGCATTTT.

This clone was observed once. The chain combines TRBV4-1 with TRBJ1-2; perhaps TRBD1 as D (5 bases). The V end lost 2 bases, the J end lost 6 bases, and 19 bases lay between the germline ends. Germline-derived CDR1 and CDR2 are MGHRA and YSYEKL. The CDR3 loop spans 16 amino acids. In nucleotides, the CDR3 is TGCGCCAGCAGCCAACCTACCTGGGGGGAGGAGGATGGCTACACCTTC. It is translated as CASSQPTWGEEDGYTF.

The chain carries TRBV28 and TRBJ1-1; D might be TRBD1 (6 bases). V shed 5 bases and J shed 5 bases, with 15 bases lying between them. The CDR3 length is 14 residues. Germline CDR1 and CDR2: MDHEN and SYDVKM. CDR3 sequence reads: CASSKRWGRTEAFF. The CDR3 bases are TGTGCCAGCAGTAAGAGGTGGGGGCGGACTGAAGCTTTCTTT.

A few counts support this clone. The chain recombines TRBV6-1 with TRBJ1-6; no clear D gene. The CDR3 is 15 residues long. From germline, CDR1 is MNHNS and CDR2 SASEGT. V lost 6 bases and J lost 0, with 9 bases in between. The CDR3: CASSWESSYNSPLHF. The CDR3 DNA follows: TGTGCCAGCAGCTGGGAGAGCTCCTATAATTCACCCCTCCACTTT.

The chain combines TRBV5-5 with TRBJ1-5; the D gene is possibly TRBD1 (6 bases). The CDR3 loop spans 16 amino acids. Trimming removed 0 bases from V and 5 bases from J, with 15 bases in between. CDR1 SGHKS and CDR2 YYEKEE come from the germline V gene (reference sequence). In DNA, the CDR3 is TGTGCCAGCAGCTTGGGTTCGGGGGGCGACGATCAGCCCCAGCATTTT. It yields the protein CASSLGSGGDDQPQHF.

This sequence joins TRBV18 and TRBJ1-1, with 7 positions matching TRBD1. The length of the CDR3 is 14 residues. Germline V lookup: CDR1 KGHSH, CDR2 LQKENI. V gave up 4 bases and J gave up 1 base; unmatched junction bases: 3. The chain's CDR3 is CASSQQGTNTEAFF. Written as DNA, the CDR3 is TGTGCCAGCTCACAACAGGGGACGAACACTGAAGCTTTCTTT.

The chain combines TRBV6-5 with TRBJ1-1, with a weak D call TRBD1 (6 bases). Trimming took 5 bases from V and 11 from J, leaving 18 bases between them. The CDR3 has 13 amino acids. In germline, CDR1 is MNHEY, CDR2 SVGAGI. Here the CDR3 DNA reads TGTGCCAGCAGTACAATACAGGGACCTTGGGCTTTCTTT. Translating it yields CASSTIQGPWAFF.

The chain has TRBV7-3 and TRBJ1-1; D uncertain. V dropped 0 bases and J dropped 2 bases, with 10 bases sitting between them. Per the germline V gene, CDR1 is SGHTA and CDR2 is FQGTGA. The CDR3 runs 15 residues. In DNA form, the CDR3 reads TGTGCCAGCAGCTTAACTCGCAGGTCTAACACTGAAGCTTTCTTT. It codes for CASSLTRRSNTEAFF.

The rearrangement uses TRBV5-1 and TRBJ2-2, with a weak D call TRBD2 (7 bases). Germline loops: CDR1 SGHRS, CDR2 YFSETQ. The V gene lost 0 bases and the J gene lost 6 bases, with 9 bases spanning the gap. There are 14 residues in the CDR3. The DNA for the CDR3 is TGCGCCAGCAGCTTGGCCGGGGGGCCCGGGGAGCTGTTTTTT. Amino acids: CASSLAGGPGELFF.

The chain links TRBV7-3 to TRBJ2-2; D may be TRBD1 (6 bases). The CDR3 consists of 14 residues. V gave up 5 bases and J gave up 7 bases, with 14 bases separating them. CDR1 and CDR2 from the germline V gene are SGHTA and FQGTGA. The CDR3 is CASSPQGTDGELFF. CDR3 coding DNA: TGTGCCAGCAGCCCCCAGGGGACGGACGGGGAGCTGTTTTTT.

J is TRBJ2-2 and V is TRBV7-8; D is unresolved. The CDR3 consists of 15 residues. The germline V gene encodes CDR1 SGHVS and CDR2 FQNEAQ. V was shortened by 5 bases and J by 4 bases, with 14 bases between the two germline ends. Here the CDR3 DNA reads TGTGCCAGCAGCGCCGCTACAGTTGCCACCGGGGAGCTGTTTTTT. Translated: CASSAATVATGELFF.

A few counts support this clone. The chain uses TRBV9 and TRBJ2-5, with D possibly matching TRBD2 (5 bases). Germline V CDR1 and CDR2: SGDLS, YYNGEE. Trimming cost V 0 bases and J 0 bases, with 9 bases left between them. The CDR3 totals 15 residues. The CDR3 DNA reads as TGTGCCAGCAGCGTAGGAGGGTCTAACCAAGAGACCCAGTACTTC. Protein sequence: CASSVGGSNQETQYF.

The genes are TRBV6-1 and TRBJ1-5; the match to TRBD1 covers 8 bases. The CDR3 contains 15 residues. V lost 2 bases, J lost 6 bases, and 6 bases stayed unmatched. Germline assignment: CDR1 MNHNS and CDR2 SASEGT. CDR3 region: CASSENRGTGQPQHF. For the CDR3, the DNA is TGTGCCAGCAGTGAAAACAGGGGGACCGGTCAGCCCCAGCATTTT.

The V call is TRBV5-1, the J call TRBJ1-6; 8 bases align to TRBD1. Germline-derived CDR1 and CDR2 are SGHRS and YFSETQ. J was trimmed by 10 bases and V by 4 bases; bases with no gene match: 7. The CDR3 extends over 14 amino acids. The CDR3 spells CASSPGQGESPLHF. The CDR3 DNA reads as TGCGCCAGCAGCCCTGGACAGGGAGAATCACCCCTCCACTTT.

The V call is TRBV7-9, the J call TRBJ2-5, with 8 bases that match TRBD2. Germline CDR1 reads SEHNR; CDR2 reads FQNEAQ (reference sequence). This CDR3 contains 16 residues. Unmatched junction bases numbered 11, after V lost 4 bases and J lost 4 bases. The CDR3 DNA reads TGTGCCAGCAGCTCGCCATGGCGGGAGGTGGGAGAGACCCAGTACTTC. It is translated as CASSSPWREVGETQYF.

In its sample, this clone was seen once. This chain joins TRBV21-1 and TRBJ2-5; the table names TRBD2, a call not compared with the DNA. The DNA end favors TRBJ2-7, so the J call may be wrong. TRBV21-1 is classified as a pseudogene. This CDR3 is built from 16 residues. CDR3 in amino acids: CASSLGVPGKRYEQYF. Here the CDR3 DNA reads TGTGCCAGCAGCCTCGGGGTACCGGGAAAGCGGTACGAGCAGTACTTC.

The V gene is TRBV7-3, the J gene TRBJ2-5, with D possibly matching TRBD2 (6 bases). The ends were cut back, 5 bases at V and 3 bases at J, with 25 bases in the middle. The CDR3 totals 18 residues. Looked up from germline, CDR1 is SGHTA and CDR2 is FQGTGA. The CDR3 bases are TGTGCCAGCAGCCTCCAAGGGCGGGGACTGAAGAAAGAAGAGACCCAGTACTTC. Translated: CASSLQGRGLKKEETQYF.

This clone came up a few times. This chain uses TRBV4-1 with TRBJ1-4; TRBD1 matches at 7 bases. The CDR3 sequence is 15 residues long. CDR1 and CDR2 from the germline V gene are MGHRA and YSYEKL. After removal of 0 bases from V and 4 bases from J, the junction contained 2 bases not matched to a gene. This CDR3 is CASSQERQGNEKLFF. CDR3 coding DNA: TGCGCCAGCAGCCAAGAGAGACAGGGTAATGAAAAACTGTTTTTT.

The CDR3 loop reads CASSLWAEYGYTF. DNA for the CDR3: TGTGCCAGCAGTTTATGGGCAGAATATGGCTACACCTTC. This chain connects TRBV28 to TRBJ1-2, with D hard to call. The germline V gene has CDR1 MDHEN and CDR2 SYDVKM. This CDR3 region has 13 residues. The V and J ends lost 0 bases and 5 bases respectively, with 7 bases between them.

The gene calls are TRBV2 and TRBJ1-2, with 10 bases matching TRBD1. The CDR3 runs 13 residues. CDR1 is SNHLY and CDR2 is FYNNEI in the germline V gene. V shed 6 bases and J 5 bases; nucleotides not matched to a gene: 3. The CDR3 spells CASRPGQGYGYTF. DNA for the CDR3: TGTGCCAGCAGACCGGGACAGGGGTATGGCTACACCTTC.

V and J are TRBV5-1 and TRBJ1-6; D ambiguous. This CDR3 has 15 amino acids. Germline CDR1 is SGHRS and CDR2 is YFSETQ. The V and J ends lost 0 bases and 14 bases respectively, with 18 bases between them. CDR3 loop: CASSLAEAGIGSLHF. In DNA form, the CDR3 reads TGCGCCAGCAGCTTGGCGGAGGCAGGTATCGGTTCCCTCCACTTT. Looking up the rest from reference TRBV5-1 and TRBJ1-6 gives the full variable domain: KAGVTQTPRYLIKTRGQQVTLSCSPISGHRSVSWYQQTPGQGLQFLFEYFSETQRNKGNFPGRFSGRQFSNSRSEMNVSTLELGDSALYLCASSLAEAGIGSLHFGNGTRLTVT.

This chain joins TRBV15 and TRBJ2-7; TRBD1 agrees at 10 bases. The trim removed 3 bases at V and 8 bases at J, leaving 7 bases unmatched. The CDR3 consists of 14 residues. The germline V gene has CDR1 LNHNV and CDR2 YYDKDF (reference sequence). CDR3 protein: CATSRVGQGSKQYF. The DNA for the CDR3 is TGTGCCACCAGCAGGGTGGGACAGGGGAGTAAGCAGTACTTC. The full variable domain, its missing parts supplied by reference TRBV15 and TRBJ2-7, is DAMVIQNPRYQVTQFGKPVTLSCSQTLNHNVMYWYQQKSSQAPKLLFHYYDKDFNNEADTPDNFQSRRPNTSFCFLDIRSPGLGDTAMYLCATSRVGQGSKQYFGPGTRLTVT.

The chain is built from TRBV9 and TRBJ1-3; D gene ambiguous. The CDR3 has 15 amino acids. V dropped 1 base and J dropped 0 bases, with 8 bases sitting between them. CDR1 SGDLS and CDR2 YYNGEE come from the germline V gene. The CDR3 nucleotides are TGTGCCAGCAGCGTATCGGGGAGCTCTGGAAACACCATATATTTT. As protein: CASSVSGSSGNTIYF.

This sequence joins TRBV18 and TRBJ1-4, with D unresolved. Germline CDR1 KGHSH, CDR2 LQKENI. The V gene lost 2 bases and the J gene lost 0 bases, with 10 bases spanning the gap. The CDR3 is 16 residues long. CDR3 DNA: TGTGCCAGCTCACCATCCCAGGATCCAACTAATGAAAAACTGTTTTTT. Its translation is CASSPSQDPTNEKLFF.

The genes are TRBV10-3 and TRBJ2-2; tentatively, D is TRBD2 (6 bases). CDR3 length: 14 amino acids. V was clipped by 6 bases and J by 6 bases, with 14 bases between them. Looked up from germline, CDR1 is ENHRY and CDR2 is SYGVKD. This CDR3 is CAIRGTGEAGELFF. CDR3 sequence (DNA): TGTGCCATCAGGGGAACTGGGGAGGCCGGGGAGCTGTTTTTT.

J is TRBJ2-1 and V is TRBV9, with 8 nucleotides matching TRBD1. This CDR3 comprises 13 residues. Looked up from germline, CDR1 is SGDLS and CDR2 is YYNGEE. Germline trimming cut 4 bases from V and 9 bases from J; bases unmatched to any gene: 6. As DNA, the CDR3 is TGTGCCAGCAGCACGCGACAGGGGACTGAGCAGTTCTTC. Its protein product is CASSTRQGTEQFF. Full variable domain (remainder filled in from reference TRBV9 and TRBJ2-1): DSGVTQTPKHLITATGQRVTLRCSPRSGDLSVYWYQQSLDQGLQFLIQYYNGEERAKGNILERFSAQQFPDLHSELNLSSLELGDSALYFCASSTRQGTEQFFGPGTRLTVL.

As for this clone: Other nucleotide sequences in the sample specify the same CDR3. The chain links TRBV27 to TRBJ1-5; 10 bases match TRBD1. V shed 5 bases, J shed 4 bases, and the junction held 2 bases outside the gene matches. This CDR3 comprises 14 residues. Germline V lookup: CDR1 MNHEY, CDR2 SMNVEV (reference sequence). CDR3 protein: CASSRQGANQPQHF. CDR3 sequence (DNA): TGTGCCAGCAGTAGACAGGGGGCAAATCAGCCCCAGCATTTT.

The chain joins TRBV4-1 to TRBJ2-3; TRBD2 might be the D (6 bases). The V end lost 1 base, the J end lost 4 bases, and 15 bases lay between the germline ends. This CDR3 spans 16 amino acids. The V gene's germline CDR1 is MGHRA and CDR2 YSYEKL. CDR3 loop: CASSQGLQGGADTQYF. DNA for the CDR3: TGCGCCAGCAGCCAAGGTCTCCAGGGAGGAGCAGATACGCAGTATTTT.

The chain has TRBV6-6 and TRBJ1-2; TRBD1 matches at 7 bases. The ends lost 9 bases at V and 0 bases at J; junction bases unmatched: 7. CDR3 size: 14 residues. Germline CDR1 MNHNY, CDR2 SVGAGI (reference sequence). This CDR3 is CASSAGTANYGYTF. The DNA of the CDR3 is TGTGCCAGTTCTGCCGGGACAGCTAACTATGGCTACACCTTC.

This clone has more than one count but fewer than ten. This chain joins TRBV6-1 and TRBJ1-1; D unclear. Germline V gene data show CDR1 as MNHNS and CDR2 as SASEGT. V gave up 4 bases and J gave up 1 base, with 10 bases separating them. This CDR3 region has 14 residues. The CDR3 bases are TGTGCCAGCAGTGTGGGCAGGAAGAACACTGAAGCTTTCTTT. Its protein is CASSVGRKNTEAFF.